The 27 T cell receptor beta chains given below trace back to one sample, sequenced in a study of T-cell reconstitution after alpha-beta-depleted transplantation in children. As it was prepared, the TCRbeta library received unique molecular identifiers. TCRdb re-derived calls from the PCR reads in MiXCR, one entry per CDR3 protein. This sample has around 500,000 distinct CDR3 sequences, with 23% found just once. The sample here was PBMCs, mostly from graft donor cells, taken 360 days after TCRalphabeta/CD19-depleted stem cell transplant. The receptors originated from a boy under two years old who had a stem cell transplant for acute myeloid leukemia, so the T cells may come from the graft donor.

This chain uses TRBV20-1 with TRBJ2-2; perhaps TRBD2 as D (5 bases). V was pared by 2 bases and J by 5 bases, with 12 bases between. The germline gives CDR1 DFQATT, CDR2 SNEGSKA (reference sequence). The CDR3 contains 14 residues. DNA of the CDR3: TGCAGTGCTAGAAAGCCGGGGATAACCGGGGAGCTGTTTTTT. Protein product: CSARKPGITGELFF.

V is TRBV7-9 and J is TRBJ2-7; 8 positions agree with TRBD1. With V trimmed by 5 bases and J by 4 bases, 7 bases remained unmatched. This CDR3 spans 14 amino acids. Per germline, CDR1 SEHNR and CDR2 FQNEAQ (reference sequence). The DNA of the CDR3 is TGTGCCAGCAGCGCCTCAGGGGGCACGTACGAGCAGTACTTC. Translation: CASSASGGTYEQYF.

This clonotype was seen at least ten times. The chain is built from TRBV29-1 and TRBJ2-5, with D unclear. CDR3 size: 13 residues. V lost 0 bases and J lost 3, with 8 bases in between. The germline V gene has CDR1 SQVTM and CDR2 ANQGSEA. The CDR3 loop reads CSVEEWKEETQYF. The CDR3 bases are TGCAGCGTTGAAGAATGGAAAGAAGAGACCCAGTACTTC.

This clonotype was detected a few times. The V gene is TRBV20-1, the J gene TRBJ1-5, with D possibly matching TRBD1 (5 bases). CDR1 is DFQATT, CDR2 SNEGSKA, per germline (reference sequence). The CDR3 length is 16 residues. The V and J ends lost 6 bases and 1 base respectively, with 19 bases between them. CDR3 region: CSATTAQGGSNQPQHF. The DNA of the CDR3 is TGCAGTGCGACCACCGCTCAGGGCGGGAGCAATCAGCCCCAGCATTTT.

This clonotype occurred many times. This chain links TRBV5-1 with TRBJ2-1; 9 bases match TRBD2. V was pared by 0 bases and J by 6 bases, with 10 bases of the junction left unmatched. This CDR3 has 17 residues. Germline loops: CDR1 SGHRS, CDR2 YFSETQ. The DNA of the CDR3 is TGCGCCAGCAGCTTGGGGACTAGCGCACGTCCCAGCAATGAGCAGTTCTTC. This sequence encodes CASSLGTSARPSNEQFF.

This clonotype was seen more than once but under ten times. The chain is built from TRBV20-1 and TRBJ2-2, with 12 bases matching TRBD2. The trim removed 0 bases at V and 4 bases at J, leaving 15 bases unmatched. Germline V gives CDR1 DFQATT, CDR2 SNEGSKA (reference sequence). CDR3 size: 20 residues. CDR3 region: CSARENPTSGGPPGTGELFF. CDR3 DNA: TGCAGTGCTAGAGAAAACCCCACTAGCGGGGGGCCTCCGGGCACCGGGGAGCTGTTTTTT.

This chain joins TRBV6-5 and TRBJ2-3; 9 nucleotides match TRBD2. Germline-derived CDR1 and CDR2 are MNHEY and SVGAGI. The CDR3 covers 17 residues. V shed 6 bases and J 2 bases; nucleotides not matched to a gene: 12. CDR3 bases: TGTGCCAGCAGCCGAAATGTTATAGCGGGGGACACAGATACGCAGTATTTT. Its protein product is CASSRNVIAGDTDTQYF.

The J gene is TRBJ2-7, the V gene TRBV5-1; D call uncertain. V dropped 0 bases and J dropped 6 bases, with 16 bases sitting between them. Germline loops: CDR1 SGHRS, CDR2 YFSETQ. The CDR3 is 15 amino acids. CDR3: CASSLDLGMRTEQYF. The CDR3, as DNA: TGCGCCAGCAGCTTGGACTTAGGGATGAGAACCGAGCAGTACTTC.

The rearrangement links TRBV13 to TRBJ2-5; D possibly corresponds to TRBD2 (6 bases). Trimming removed 6 bases from V and 5 bases from J, with 16 bases in between. CDR1 is PRHDT and CDR2 is FYEKMQ in the germline V gene (reference sequence). CDR3 length equals 14 residues. The CDR3 here is CASRFSVAVETQYF. CDR3 nucleotide sequence: TGTGCCAGCAGATTCAGTGTAGCGGTGGAGACCCAGTACTTC.

The chain joins TRBV9 to TRBJ2-3; 11 nucleotides align to TRBD2. V lost 3 bases and J lost 6; bases outside the gene matches: 6. This CDR3 is built from 15 residues. Per germline, CDR1 SGDLS and CDR2 YYNGEE. CDR3 residues: CASSAIAGGPDTQYF. CDR3 DNA: TGTGCCAGCAGCGCCATAGCGGGGGGGCCTGATACGCAGTATTTT.

Many counts were recorded for this clonotype. The chain combines TRBV7-2 with TRBJ2-7, with D possibly being TRBD2 (5 bases). This CDR3 is 13 amino acids long. The ends were cut back, 5 bases at V and 5 bases at J, with 13 bases in the middle. CDR1 SGHTA and CDR2 FQGNSA come from the germline V gene. CDR3 region: CASSHPPGNEQYF. The CDR3 bases are TGTGCCAGCAGCCACCCCCCGGGGAACGAGCAGTACTTC.

The rearrangement uses TRBV24-1 and TRBJ1-5, with a possible D match to TRBD1 (6 bases). The CDR3 runs to 16 residues. V lost 3 bases and J 7 bases, leaving 18 bases between the germline ends. Germline assignment: CDR1 KGHDR and CDR2 SFDVKD. The CDR3 coding sequence is TGTGCCACCAGTGATCAAACCGCGGACAGCCGGCAGCCCCAGCATTTT. This sequence encodes CATSDQTADSRQPQHF.

This clonotype was picked up a small number of times. The chain combines TRBV20-1 with TRBJ2-3; the match to TRBD2 covers 9 bases. Germline CDR1 and CDR2: DFQATT and SNEGSKA (reference sequence). V shed 3 bases, J shed 0 bases, and the junction held 4 bases outside the gene matches. This CDR3 comprises 15 residues. Here the CDR3 DNA reads TGCAGTGCTAGTAACCTAGCGGGGAGCACAGATACGCAGTATTTT. Its translation is CSASNLAGSTDTQYF.

The V and J genes are TRBV20-1 and TRBJ2-5; possibly TRBD2 for D (5 bases). Trimming pared 6 bases from V and 2 bases from J, leaving 13 bases between. CDR1 DFQATT and CDR2 SNEGSKA come from the germline V gene (reference sequence). The CDR3 contains 13 residues. This CDR3 reads CSAPTGNQETQYF. The CDR3 nucleotides read TGCAGTGCCCCGACGGGGAATCAAGAGACCCAGTACTTC.

This clonotype was seen more than once but under ten times. This chain uses TRBV7-2 with TRBJ2-7; no clear D. The CDR3 has 13 amino acids. Germline-derived CDR1 and CDR2 are SGHTA and FQGNSA. The V end was cut by 3 bases, the J end by 7 bases, with 13 bases between. CDR3 in amino acids: CASSLVDLREQYV. The CDR3 DNA reads as TGTGCCAGCAGCTTGGTTGACTTACGAGAGCAGTACGTC.

This chain joins TRBV5-1 and TRBJ2-7; no firm D call. The CDR3 covers 14 residues. Deletions cut 0 bases from V and 2 bases from J, with 9 bases between. CDR1 is SGHRS, CDR2 YFSETQ, per germline. CDR3: CASSLDAKTYEQYF. The DNA for the CDR3 is TGCGCCAGCAGCTTGGACGCAAAAACCTACGAGCAGTACTTC.

This clonotype has just a few counts. The chain joins TRBV15 to TRBJ2-1; maybe TRBD2 (5 bases). The CDR3 consists of 16 residues. V was trimmed by 0 bases and J by 5 bases, leaving 14 bases between them. Germline CDR1 is LNHNV and CDR2 is YYDKDF (reference sequence). Here the CDR3 DNA reads TGTGCCACCAGCAGAGATCGGAGGATTCCGGACAATGAGCAGTTCTTC. This encodes CATSRDRRIPDNEQFF. Using reference TRBV15 and TRBJ2-1 for the parts outside the CDR3, the full variable domain is DAMVIQNPRYQVTQFGKPVTLSCSQTLNHNVMYWYQQKSSQAPKLLFHYYDKDFNNEADTPDNFQSRRPNTSFCFLDIRSPGLGDTAMYLCATSRDRRIPDNEQFFGPGTRLTVL.

The J gene is TRBJ1-6, the V gene TRBV7-2; the D gene is possibly TRBD1 (6 bases). V lost 1 base, J lost 10 bases, and 14 bases lay in between. Per germline, CDR1 SGHTA and CDR2 FQGNSA. The CDR3 consists of 15 residues. This CDR3 is CASSLVGAGDSPLHF. The CDR3 DNA is TGTGCCAGCAGCTTAGTGGGGGCAGGAGACTCACCCCTCCACTTT.

The CDR3 loop is CASSLEGRKEQYV. The CDR3 coding sequence is TGCGCCAGCAGCTTGGAGGGGAGAAAAGAGCAGTACGTC. The chain carries TRBV5-1 and TRBJ2-7; D is perhaps TRBD1 or TRBD2 (5 bases each). CDR3 size: 13 residues. Germline V gene sequence: CDR1 SGHRS, CDR2 YFSETQ. The V end was cut by 0 bases, the J end by 7 bases, with 11 bases between.

This clonotype has just a few counts. The chain links TRBV4-3 to TRBJ2-5, with D possibly TRBD1 on 6 matching bases. Germline CDR1 is LGHNA and CDR2 is YSLEER. V was cut by 2 bases and J by 5 bases, with 12 bases left in between. This CDR3 is built from 14 residues. The CDR3 protein is CASSQSRGWETQYF. The CDR3 DNA reads as TGCGCCAGCAGCCAAAGTAGGGGGTGGGAGACCCAGTACTTC.

This clonotype was counted between two and nine times. The chain carries TRBV12-3 or TRBV12-4 and TRBJ2-1; 11 bases agree with TRBD2. The CDR3 is 14 residues long. J lost 8 bases, V lost 7 bases, and 7 bases had no gene match. The CDR3 protein is CASKKTSGADEQFF. The CDR3 DNA follows: TGTGCCAGCAAAAAGACTAGCGGGGCGGATGAGCAGTTCTTC.

The gene calls are TRBV18 and TRBJ2-4, with TRBD2 as a possible D gene (5 bases). The V and J ends lost 3 bases and 4 bases respectively, with 10 bases between them. Germline values: CDR1 KGHSH, CDR2 LQKENI. CDR3 length: 14 amino acids. CDR3 sequence: CASSPPEVKNIQYF. The CDR3 DNA sequence: TGTGCCAGCTCACCCCCGGAGGTAAAAAACATTCAGTACTTC.

This clonotype was seen ten or more times. This sequence joins TRBV20-1 and TRBJ2-2; 8 positions agree with TRBD1. The CDR3 sequence is 14 residues long. Unmatched junction bases numbered 4, after V lost 4 bases and J lost 3 bases. From germline, CDR1 is DFQATT and CDR2 SNEGSKA (reference sequence). The CDR3 DNA is TGCAGTGCTACCCCCAGGGGGCACACCGGGGAGCTGTTTTTT. Amino acid sequence: CSATPRGHTGELFF.

The V and J genes are TRBV12-3 or TRBV12-4 and TRBJ2-6; no firm D call. The V end lost 3 bases, the J end lost 0 bases, and 6 bases lay between the germline ends. The CDR3 sequence is 15 residues long. CDR3 nucleotides: TGTGCCAGCAGTTTCTTTCTCTCTGGGGCCAACGTCCTGACTTTC. This codes for CASSFFLSGANVLTF.

Regarding this clonotype: At one of its ends the junction is not consistent with the germline gene, which may arise from a read error. The V call is TRBV11-2, the J call TRBJ2-1; 9 positions agree with TRBD2. Per germline, CDR1 SGHAT and CDR2 FQNNGV. CDR3 length: 15 amino acids. The CDR3 bases are TGTGCCAGCAGCCTAGACGGCGGGGGGGCGTATGAGCAGTTCTTC. It codes for CASSLDGGGAYEQFF. The variable domain in full, with the rest retrieved from reference TRBV11-2 and TRBJ2-1, is EAGVAQSPRYKIIEKRQSVAFWCNPISGHATLYWYQQILGQGPKLLIQFQNNGVVDDSQLPKDRFSAERLKGVDSTLKIQPAKLEDSAVYLCASSLDGGGAYEQFFGPGTRLTVL.

This clonotype has only a few counts. The chain employs TRBV7-2 and TRBJ2-3; possible D gene TRBD2, 5 bases. The CDR3 covers 13 residues. Between the trimmed V and J ends, which lost 5 bases and 6 bases, there was a span of 12 bases. Germline CDR1 reads SGHTA; CDR2 reads FQGNSA. CDR3 DNA sequence: TGTGCCAGCAGCCCCGGGGTGTGGGATACGCAGTATTTT. Its translation: CASSPGVWDTQYF.

The chain couples TRBV7-2 to TRBJ2-7; no firm D call. With 3 bases removed from V and 4 bases from J, the gap between germline ends came to 13 bases. Germline values: CDR1 SGHTA, CDR2 FQGNSA. There are 14 residues in the CDR3. Here the CDR3 reads CASSLVSGKYEQYF. The CDR3 DNA follows: TGTGCCAGCAGCTTGGTATCGGGCAAATACGAGCAGTACTTC.